The subject of this entry is one T cell receptor (beta chain). The antigen remains undetermined. Primers included in the PCR were 60 Vbeta and 13 Jbeta primers. Using immunoSEQ multiplex PCR, the repertoire was profiled, and TCRdb retains in-frame clones only, with some absent. The sample includes approximately 200,000 clones, 70% to 80% of them seen just once. These data are taken from a study of cytomegalovirus exposure and HLA in healthy donors. Broader study findings: For TCR beta chains, V- and J-gene trimming was later linked to a missense DCLRE1C variant. Further analysis, carried out later, found HLA-associated TCR beta chains more clonally expanded than equally common other chains.

Trimming left V 5 bases short and J 3 bases short, with 13 bases between. The CDR3 has 15 amino acids. Germline CDR1 and CDR2: MNHEY and SMNVEV (reference sequence). This chain joins TRBV27 and TRBJ1-4; a weak D match, TRBD1 (6 bases). The source is a girl aged 2 to 10 in good health and CMV-seronegative. The sample taken for sequencing was PBMCs. The CDR3 DNA sequence: TGTGCCAGCAGTATTAGCGACAGGTCTAATGAAAAACTGTTTTTT. Translated, it gives CASSISDRSNEKLFF.